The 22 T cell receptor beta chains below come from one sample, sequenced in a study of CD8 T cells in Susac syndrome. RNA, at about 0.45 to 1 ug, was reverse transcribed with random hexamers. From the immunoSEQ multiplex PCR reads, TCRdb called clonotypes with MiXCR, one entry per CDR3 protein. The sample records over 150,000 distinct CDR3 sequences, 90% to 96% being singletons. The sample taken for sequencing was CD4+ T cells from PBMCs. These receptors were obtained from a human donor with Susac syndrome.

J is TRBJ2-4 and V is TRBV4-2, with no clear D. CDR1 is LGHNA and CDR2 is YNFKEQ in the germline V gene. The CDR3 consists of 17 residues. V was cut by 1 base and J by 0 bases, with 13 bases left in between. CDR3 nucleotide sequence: TGTGCCAGCAGCCAAGTTTCCAGCCCACTAGCCAAAAACATTCAGTACTTC. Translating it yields CASSQVSSPLAKNIQYF.

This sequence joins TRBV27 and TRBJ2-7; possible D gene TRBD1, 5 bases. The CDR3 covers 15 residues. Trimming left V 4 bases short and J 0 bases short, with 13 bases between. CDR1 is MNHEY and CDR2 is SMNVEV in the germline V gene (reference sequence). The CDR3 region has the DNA TGTGCCAGCAGTTCTGCACGCAGGGACTCCTACGAGCAGTACTTC. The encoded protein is CASSSARRDSYEQYF.

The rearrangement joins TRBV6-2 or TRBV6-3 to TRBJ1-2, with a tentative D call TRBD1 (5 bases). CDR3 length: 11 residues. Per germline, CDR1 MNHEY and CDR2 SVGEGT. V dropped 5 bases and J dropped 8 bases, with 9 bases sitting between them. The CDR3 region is CASSPDTGYTF. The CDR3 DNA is TGTGCCAGCAGTCCGGACACGGGCTACACCTTC.

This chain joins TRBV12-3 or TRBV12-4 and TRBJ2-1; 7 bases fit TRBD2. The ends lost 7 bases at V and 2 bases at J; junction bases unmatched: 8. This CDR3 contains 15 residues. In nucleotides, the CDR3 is TGTGCCAGCACCCCTCTAGCGGCCACCTACAATGAGCAGTTCTTC. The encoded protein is CASTPLAATYNEQFF.

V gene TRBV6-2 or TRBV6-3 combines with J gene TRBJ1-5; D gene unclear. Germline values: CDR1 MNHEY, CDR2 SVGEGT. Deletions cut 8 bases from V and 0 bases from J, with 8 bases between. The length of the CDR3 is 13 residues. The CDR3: CASASFSNQPQHF. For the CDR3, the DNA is TGTGCCAGCGCTAGTTTTAGCAATCAGCCCCAGCATTTT.

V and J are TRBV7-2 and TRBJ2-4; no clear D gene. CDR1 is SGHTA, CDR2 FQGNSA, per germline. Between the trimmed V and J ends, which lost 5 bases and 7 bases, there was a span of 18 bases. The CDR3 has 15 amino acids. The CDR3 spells CASSRPRQGWNIQYF. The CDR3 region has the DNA TGTGCCAGCAGCCGTCCCCGACAAGGGTGGAACATTCAGTACTTC.

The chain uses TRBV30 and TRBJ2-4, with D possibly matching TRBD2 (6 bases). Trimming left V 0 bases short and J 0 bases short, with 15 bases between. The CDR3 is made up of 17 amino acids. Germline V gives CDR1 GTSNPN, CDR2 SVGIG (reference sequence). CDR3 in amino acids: CAWSVPGLRTAKNIQYF. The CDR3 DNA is TGTGCCTGGAGTGTCCCGGGACTGCGAACAGCCAAAAACATTCAGTACTTC.

The CDR3 region is CASSPLAGGSSEQFF. The CDR3 region has the DNA TGTGCCAGCAGTCCCCTAGCGGGAGGATCAAGTGAGCAGTTCTTC. The V and J genes are TRBV2 and TRBJ2-1; 11 positions agree with TRBD2. The CDR3 length is 15 residues. CDR1 is SNHLY and CDR2 is FYNNEI in the germline V gene. The ends lost 5 bases at V and 9 bases at J; junction bases unmatched: 9.

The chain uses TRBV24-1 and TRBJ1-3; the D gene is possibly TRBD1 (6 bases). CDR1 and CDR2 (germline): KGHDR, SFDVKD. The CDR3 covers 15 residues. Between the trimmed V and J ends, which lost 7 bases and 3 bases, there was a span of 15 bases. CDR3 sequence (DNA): TGTGCCACCAGCACAGGGTCTTCCAGTGGAAACACCATATATTTT. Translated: CATSTGSSSGNTIYF.

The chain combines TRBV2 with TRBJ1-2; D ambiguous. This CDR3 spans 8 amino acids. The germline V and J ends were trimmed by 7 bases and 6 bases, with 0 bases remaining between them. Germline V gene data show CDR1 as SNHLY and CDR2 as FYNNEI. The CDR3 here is CASNGYTF. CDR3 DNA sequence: TGTGCCAGCAATGGCTACACCTTC.

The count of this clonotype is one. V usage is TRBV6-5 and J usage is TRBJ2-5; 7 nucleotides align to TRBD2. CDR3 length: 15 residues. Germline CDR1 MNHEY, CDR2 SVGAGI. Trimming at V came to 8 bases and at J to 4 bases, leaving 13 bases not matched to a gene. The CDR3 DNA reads TGTGCCAGCTCCCCTCCAGCGGGAAGGGGAGAGACCCAGTACTTC. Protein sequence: CASSPPAGRGETQYF.

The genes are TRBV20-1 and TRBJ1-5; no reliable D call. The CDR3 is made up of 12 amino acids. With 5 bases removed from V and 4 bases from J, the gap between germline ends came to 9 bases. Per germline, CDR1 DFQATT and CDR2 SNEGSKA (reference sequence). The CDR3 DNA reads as TGCAGTGCTCGCAGCTCTAATCAGCCCCAGCATTTT. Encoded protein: CSARSSNQPQHF.

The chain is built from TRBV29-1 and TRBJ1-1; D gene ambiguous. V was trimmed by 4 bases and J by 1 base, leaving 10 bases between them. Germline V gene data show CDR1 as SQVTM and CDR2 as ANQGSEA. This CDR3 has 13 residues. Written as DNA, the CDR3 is TGCAGCGTTGTCCGGCAGGCGAACACTGAAGCTTTCTTT. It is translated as CSVVRQANTEAFF.

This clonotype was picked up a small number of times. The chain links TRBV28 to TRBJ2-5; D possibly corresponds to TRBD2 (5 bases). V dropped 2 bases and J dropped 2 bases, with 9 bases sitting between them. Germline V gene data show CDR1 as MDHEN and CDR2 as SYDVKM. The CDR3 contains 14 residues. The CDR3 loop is CASSLTGRQETQYF. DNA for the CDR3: TGTGCCAGCAGTTTAACGGGGAGACAAGAGACCCAGTACTTC.

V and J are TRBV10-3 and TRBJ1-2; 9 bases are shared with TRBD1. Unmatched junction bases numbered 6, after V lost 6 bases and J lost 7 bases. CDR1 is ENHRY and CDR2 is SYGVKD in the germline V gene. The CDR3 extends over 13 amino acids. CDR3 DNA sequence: TGTGCCATCAGCACCGGGACAGGGAGTGGCTACACCTTC. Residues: CAISTGTGSGYTF.

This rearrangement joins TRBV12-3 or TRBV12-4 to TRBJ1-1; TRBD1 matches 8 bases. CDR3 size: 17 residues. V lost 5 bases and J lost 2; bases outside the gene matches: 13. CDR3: CASSPGQGNWLNTEAFF. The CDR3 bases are TGTGCCAGCAGTCCTGGACAGGGAAATTGGCTAAACACTGAAGCTTTCTTT.

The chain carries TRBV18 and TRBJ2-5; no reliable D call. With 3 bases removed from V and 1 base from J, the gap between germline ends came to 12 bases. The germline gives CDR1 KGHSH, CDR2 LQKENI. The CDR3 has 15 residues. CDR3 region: CASSPGGAFQETQYF. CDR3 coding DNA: TGTGCCAGCTCACCCGGCGGAGCTTTCCAAGAGACCCAGTACTTC.

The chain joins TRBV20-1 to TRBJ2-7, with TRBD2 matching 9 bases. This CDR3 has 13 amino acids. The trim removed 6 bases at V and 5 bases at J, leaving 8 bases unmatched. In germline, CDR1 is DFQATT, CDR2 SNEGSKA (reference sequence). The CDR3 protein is CSALTSGTHEQYV. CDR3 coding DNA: TGCAGTGCCCTGACTAGCGGTACCCACGAGCAGTACGTC.

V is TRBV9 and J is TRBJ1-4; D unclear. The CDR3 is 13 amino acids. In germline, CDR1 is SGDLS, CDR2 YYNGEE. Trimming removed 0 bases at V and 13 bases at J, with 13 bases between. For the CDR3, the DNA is TGTGCCAGCAGCGTAGACGGTTCGGGCCTACTGTTTTTT. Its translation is CASSVDGSGLLFF.

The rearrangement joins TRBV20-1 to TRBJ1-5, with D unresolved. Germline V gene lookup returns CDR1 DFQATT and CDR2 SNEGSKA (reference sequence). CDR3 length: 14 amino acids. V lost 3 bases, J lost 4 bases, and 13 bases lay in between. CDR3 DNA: TGCAGTGCTAGCTCCCCCTGGGGAAATCAGCCCCAGCATTTT. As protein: CSASSPWGNQPQHF.

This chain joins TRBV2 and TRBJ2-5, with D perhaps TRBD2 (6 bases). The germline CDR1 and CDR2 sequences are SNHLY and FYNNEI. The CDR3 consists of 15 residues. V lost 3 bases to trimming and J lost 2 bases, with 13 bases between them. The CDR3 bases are TGTGCCAGCAGTGAGGAGGCGGGGTGGCAAGAGACCCAGTACTTC. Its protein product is CASSEEAGWQETQYF.

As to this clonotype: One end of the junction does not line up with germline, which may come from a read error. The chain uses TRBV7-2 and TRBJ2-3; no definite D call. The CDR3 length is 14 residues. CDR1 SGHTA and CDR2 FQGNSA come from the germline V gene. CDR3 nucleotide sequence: TGTGCCAGCAGCATAGCCCGTTCGACAGATACGCAGTATTTT. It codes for CASSIARSTDTQYF.